Listed below are T cell receptor beta chains from one sample, sequenced in a study of breast tumors, draining lymph nodes, adjacent tissues. TCRdb re-analysed the multiplex PCR reads in MiXCR, keeping a single row per CDR3 protein. The table records 65,000 to 80,000 distinct CDR3 sequences, approximately 19% of them present only once. What was sequenced was axillary lymph node tissue. These receptors all stem from a female donor with breast cancer. Some clones in this sample may be carry-over from other donors' samples. Each CDR3 is given with its conserved first and last residue. D genes are given only for firm matches. Clone size is stated in some rows and not others, as once, few, many or a class when expanded.

J: TRBJ1-2; D: .; size: .; V: TRBV27; CDR3: CASSFSPVEGYTF; DNA: TGTGCCAGCAGTTTTAGCCCCGTGGAGGGCTACACCTTC
J: TRBJ1-5; D: .; size: many; V: TRBV7-9; CDR3: CASSSTGPSGPQHF; DNA: TGTGCCAGCAGTTCGACAGGACCCTCGGGACCCCAGCATTTT
J: TRBJ2-7; D: .; size: .; V: TRBV28; CDR3: CASSPIRLGLSYEQYF; DNA: TGTGCCAGCAGTCCAATCCGCCTGGGGCTCTCCTACGAGCAGTACTTC
J: TRBJ1-5; D: TRBD1; size: many; V: TRBV7-2; CDR3: CASSLGGDRRVQPQHF; DNA: TGTGCCAGCAGCCTGGGGGGGGACAGACGAGTTCAGCCCCAGCATTTT
J: TRBJ2-1; D: .; size: many; V: TRBV11-3; CDR3: CASSLGARDGYNEQFF; DNA: TGTGCCAGCAGCTTAGGGGCTCGGGACGGTTACAATGAGCAGTTCTTC
J: TRBJ2-7; D: .; size: many; V: TRBV11-2; CDR3: CASSLMYEQYF; DNA: TGTGCCAGCAGCCTGATGTACGAGCAGTACTTC
J: TRBJ1-2; D: TRBD1; size: many; V: TRBV6-2/TRBV6-3; CDR3: CASSRDRTYGYTF; DNA: TGTGCCAGCAGCAGGGACAGAACTTATGGCTACACCTTC
J: TRBJ2-3; D: TRBD2; size: .; V: TRBV6-2/TRBV6-3; CDR3: CASSYWPAGEPRSDTQYF; DNA: TGTGCCAGCAGTTACTGGCCAGCGGGAGAACCGAGATCAGATACGCAGTATTTT
J: TRBJ2-7; D: TRBD1; size: many; V: TRBV6-5; CDR3: CASSYFQGASYEQYF; DNA: TGTGCCAGCAGTTACTTCCAGGGGGCCTCCTACGAGCAGTACTTC
J: TRBJ2-3; D: .; size: many; V: TRBV5-6; CDR3: CASSLVRRHTDTQYF; DNA: TGTGCCAGCAGCTTGGTTAGGAGACACACAGATACGCAGTATTTT
J: TRBJ2-5; D: .; size: many; V: TRBV5-1; CDR3: CASSLYGSETQYF; DNA: TGCGCCAGCAGCTTGTACGGGTCCGAGACCCAGTACTTC
J: TRBJ1-1; D: .; size: few; V: TRBV6-5; CDR3: CASSRGNMNTEAFF; DNA: TGTGCCAGCAGTCGGGGAAACATGAACACTGAAGCTTTCTTT
J: TRBJ1-4; D: TRBD1; size: many; V: TRBV6-1; CDR3: CASIQGGEKLFF; DNA: TGTGCCAGCATTCAGGGGGGGGAAAAACTGTTTTTT
J: TRBJ2-2; D: .; size: many; V: TRBV7-9; CDR3: CASSPSGVAGELFF; DNA: TGTGCCAGCAGCCCATCAGGGGTAGCCGGGGAGCTGTTTTTT
J: TRBJ2-2; D: .; size: many; V: TRBV4-1; CDR3: CASSQEGQGGTGELFF; DNA: TGCGCCAGCAGCCAAGAGGGCCAAGGCGGCACCGGGGAGCTGTTTTTT
J: TRBJ2-5; D: TRBD1; size: .; V: TRBV10-1; CDR3: CASSDDREETQYF; DNA: TGCGCCAGCAGTGATGACAGGGAGGAGACCCAGTACTTC
J: TRBJ1-6; D: .; size: many; V: TRBV20-1; CDR3: CSARDGGSYNSPLHF; DNA: TGCAGTGCTAGAGACGGTGGCTCCTATAATTCACCCCTCCACTTT
J: TRBJ2-3; D: .; size: many; V: TRBV4-3; CDR3: CASSQEDGTRQYF; DNA: TGCGCCAGCAGCCAAGAGGACGGAACGCGGCAGTATTTT
J: TRBJ2-5; D: TRBD2; size: .; V: TRBV2; CDR3: CASSDQGLAKGTQYF; DNA: TGTGCCAGCAGCGACCAGGGACTAGCCAAAGGGACCCAGTACTTC
J: TRBJ2-7; D: .; size: .; V: TRBV27; CDR3: CASSFSSSYEQYF; DNA: TGTGCCAGCAGTTTTTCTAGTTCCTACGAGCAGTACTTC
J: TRBJ2-7; D: .; size: many; V: TRBV9; CDR3: CASSVGDGPLYEQYF; DNA: TGTGCCAGCAGCGTAGGGGACGGACCTCTCTACGAGCAGTACTTC
J: TRBJ2-7; D: TRBD1; size: many; V: TRBV19; CDR3: CASSRTGTGASEQYF; DNA: TGTGCCAGCTCCAGGACCGGGACAGGAGCCTCCGAGCAGTACTTC
J: TRBJ2-7; D: .; size: .; V: TRBV6-6; CDR3: CASSWGGESEQYF; DNA: TGTGCCAGCAGTTGGGGGGGCGAGTCCGAGCAGTACTTC
J: TRBJ2-1; D: .; size: many; V: TRBV19; CDR3: CASSIIDPDEQFF; DNA: TGTGCCAGTAGTATAATAGACCCGGATGAGCAGTTCTTC
J: TRBJ2-5; D: TRBD2; size: many; V: TRBV20-1; CDR3: CSASLAGYPVQETQYF; DNA: TGCAGTGCTAGCCTAGCGGGGTACCCGGTCCAAGAGACCCAGTACTTC
J: TRBJ2-7; D: .; size: many; V: TRBV10-3; CDR3: CAIAPTGSSYEQYF; DNA: TGTGCCATTGCCCCGACCGGGAGCTCCTACGAGCAGTACTTC